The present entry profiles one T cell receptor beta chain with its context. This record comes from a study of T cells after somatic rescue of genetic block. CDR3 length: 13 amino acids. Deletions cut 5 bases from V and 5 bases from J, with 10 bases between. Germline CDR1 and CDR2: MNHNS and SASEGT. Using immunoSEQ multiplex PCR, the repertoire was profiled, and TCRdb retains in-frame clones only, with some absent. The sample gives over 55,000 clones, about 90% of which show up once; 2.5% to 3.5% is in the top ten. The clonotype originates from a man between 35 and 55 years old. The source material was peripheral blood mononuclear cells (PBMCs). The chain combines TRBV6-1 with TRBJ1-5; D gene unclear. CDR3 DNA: TGTGCCAGCAGTCCGACAACTTATCAGCCCCAGCATTTT. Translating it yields CASSPTTYQPQHF.